These 29 T cell receptor beta chains came from one sample sequenced in a study of blood T cell repertoires in COVID-19. Profiling relied on immunoSEQ multiplex PCR, and the TCRdb table lists in-frame clones only, not all of them. Seen here are approximately 83,000 clones, around four fifths observed once, and the top ten hold 3% to 4%. The sequencing input was peripheral blood. Receptors originate from a man aged 50-60 years with acute or convalescent COVID-19.

The rearrangement joins TRBV4-1 to TRBJ2-3; TRBD1 agrees at 9 bases. Trimming took 0 bases from V and 3 from J; bases not matched to a gene: 7. Looked up from germline, CDR1 is MGHRA and CDR2 is YSYEKL. The CDR3 has 17 residues. Here the CDR3 reads CASSQEWGQGSTDTQYF. CDR3 bases: TGCGCCAGCAGCCAAGAATGGGGACAGGGTAGTACAGATACGCAGTATTTT.

The rearrangement joins TRBV28 to TRBJ2-1; 10 bases are a match to TRBD2. V lost 3 bases and J lost 5; bases outside the gene matches: 10. Per the germline V gene, CDR1 is MDHEN and CDR2 is SYDVKM. The CDR3 covers 17 residues. The CDR3 bases are TGTGCCAGCAGTTTCCTGGCTAGCGGGAGCTTTAACAATGAGCAGTTCTTC. It encodes CASSFLASGSFNNEQFF.

V gene TRBV15 combines with J gene TRBJ2-7; 13 nucleotides match TRBD2. Germline CDR1 and CDR2: LNHNV and YYDKDF (reference sequence). V shed 1 base and J 9 bases; nucleotides not matched to a gene: 6. The CDR3 runs 15 residues. The chain's CDR3 is CATSRVTSGGATQYF. The DNA of the CDR3 is TGTGCCACCAGCAGAGTTACTAGCGGGGGGGCTACGCAGTACTTC.

The chain joins TRBV29-1 to TRBJ1-2; 8 bases align to TRBD1. Germline V CDR1 and CDR2: SQVTM, ANQGSEA. This CDR3 is built from 14 residues. After removal of 6 bases from V and 4 bases from J, the junction contained 10 bases not matched to a gene. The CDR3 loop is CSVTLRGLSYGYTF. The CDR3 DNA sequence: TGCAGCGTAACTCTCAGGGGGCTTAGCTATGGCTACACCTTC.

This chain connects TRBV7-2 to TRBJ2-1; 13 nucleotides match TRBD2. V lost 5 bases and J lost 1; bases outside the gene matches: 2. The CDR3 runs to 16 residues. Germline values: CDR1 SGHTA, CDR2 FQGNSA. The CDR3, as DNA: TGTGCCAGCAGCAAACTAGCGGGGGGGTCCTACAATGAGCAGTTCTTC. Protein product: CASSKLAGGSYNEQFF.

J is TRBJ2-7 and V is TRBV18, with D uncertain. Germline loops: CDR1 KGHSH, CDR2 LQKENI. V gave up 2 bases and J gave up 0 bases, with 8 bases separating them. The CDR3 sequence is 14 residues long. The DNA of the CDR3 is TGTGCCAGCTCACCAGCATCGAGCTCCTACGAGCAGTACTTC. Protein product: CASSPASSSYEQYF.

The rearrangement uses TRBV29-1 and TRBJ2-1; TRBD2 matches 12 bases. This CDR3 contains 15 residues. The V gene's germline CDR1 is SQVTM and CDR2 ANQGSEA. The trim removed 4 bases at V and 10 bases at J, leaving 11 bases unmatched. The DNA of the CDR3 is TGCAGCGTTGTTCCCGGGGCTAGCGGGAGGGGGGAGCAGTTCTTC. Amino acids: CSVVPGASGRGEQFF.

CDR3 sequence (DNA): TGTGCCAGCAGCCCGGACAGGGCAGGCTATGGCTACACCTTC. This codes for CASSPDRAGYGYTF. The V and J genes are TRBV6-6 and TRBJ1-2, with TRBD1 matching over 8 bases. Germline CDR1 MNHNY, CDR2 SVGAGI (reference sequence). The V segment lost 6 bases and the J segment 4 bases; nucleotides outside the gene matches: 7. The length of the CDR3 is 14 residues.

This rearrangement joins TRBV10-3 to TRBJ1-3; D not certain. The V end lost 0 bases, the J end lost 0 bases, and 3 bases lay between the germline ends. The germline V gene has CDR1 ENHRY and CDR2 SYGVKD. This CDR3 comprises 14 residues. The CDR3, as DNA: TGTGCCATCAGTGAGTCTAACTCTGGAAACACCATATATTTT. Its protein product is CAISESNSGNTIYF.

The gene calls are TRBV5-1 and TRBJ2-7; weak D call: TRBD1 (6 bases). V was cut by 4 bases and J by 5 bases, with 16 bases left in between. The CDR3 covers 14 residues. CDR1 is SGHRS, CDR2 YFSETQ, per germline. The CDR3, as DNA: TGCGCCAGCAGCCTCCGGGACACTAAAGACGAGCAGTACTTC. Translating it yields CASSLRDTKDEQYF.

The rearrangement links TRBV27 to TRBJ2-4; 8 bases map to TRBD1. CDR3 length: 14 amino acids. Looked up from germline, CDR1 is MNHEY and CDR2 is SMNVEV (reference sequence). J lost 5 bases, V lost 6 bases, and 6 bases had no gene match. The CDR3 DNA is TGTGCCAGCAGCTTGAACAGGGGGGAAAACATTCAGTACTTC. As protein: CASSLNRGENIQYF.

In its sample, this clone was seen once. The V call is TRBV6-4, the J call TRBJ1-2; the D gene is possibly TRBD1 (5 bases). The CDR3 spans 14 residues. V shed 7 bases and J shed 3 bases, with 15 bases lying between them. CDR1 and CDR2 from the germline V gene are MRHNA and SNTAGT. The CDR3 spells CASTRAPGDYGYTF. The CDR3 DNA reads as TGTGCCAGCACCAGGGCTCCGGGAGACTATGGCTACACCTTC.

This chain connects TRBV19 to TRBJ1-6, with TRBD1 matching 7 bases. V lost 7 bases and J lost 8; bases outside the gene matches: 5. Germline lookup yields CDR1 LNHDA and CDR2 SQIVND (reference sequence). The CDR3 covers 13 residues. CDR3 region: CASNDRVDSPLHF. The CDR3 DNA follows: TGTGCCAGTAACGACAGGGTTGATTCACCCCTCCACTTT. The whole variable domain, remainder taken from reference TRBV19 and TRBJ1-6, is DGGITQSPKYLFRKEGQNVTLSCEQNLNHDAMYWYRQDPGQGLRLIYYSQIVNDFQKGDIAEGYSVSREKKESFPLTVTSAQKNPTAFYLCASNDRVDSPLHFGNGTRLTVT.

V is TRBV4-3 and J is TRBJ1-1, with D unresolved. V lost 0 bases to trimming and J lost 4 bases, with 9 bases between them. The CDR3 extends over 14 amino acids. Germline CDR1 reads LGHNA; CDR2 reads YSLEER. The CDR3 DNA is TGCGCCAGCAGCCAAGAACGGGTGAGCACTGAAGCTTTCTTT. It encodes CASSQERVSTEAFF.

This chain uses TRBV5-1 with TRBJ2-5; D gene ambiguous. The V and J ends lost 0 bases and 3 bases respectively, with 15 bases between them. The CDR3 runs 16 residues. Germline CDR1 SGHRS, CDR2 YFSETQ. CDR3 DNA sequence: TGCGCCAGCAGCTTGGTAACATCCACCATCAAAGAGACCCAGTACTTC. Amino acids: CASSLVTSTIKETQYF.

This clone is a singleton in its sample. The J gene is TRBJ1-1, the V gene TRBV7-9; 8 nucleotides agree with TRBD1. This CDR3 contains 14 residues. Germline CDR1 SEHNR, CDR2 FQNEAQ (reference sequence). Trimming at V came to 5 bases and at J to 8 bases, leaving 10 bases not matched to a gene. DNA for the CDR3: TGTGCCAGCAGCCCTCACGACAGGGGATTAGAAGCTTTCTTT. Translating it yields CASSPHDRGLEAFF.

About this clone: The junction and the germline gene differ at one end; a read error may be behind it. The CDR3 here is CASRRGREENF. The DNA for the CDR3 is TGTGCCAGCAGGAGGGGGAGAGAGGAGAACTTC. The chain carries TRBV6-5 and TRBJ2-7; TRBD1 is a possible D gene (6 bases). CDR3 length: 11 residues. Germline CDR1 reads MNHEY; CDR2 reads SVGAGI.

This clone was observed a handful of times. This sequence joins TRBV27 and TRBJ1-5; D is ambiguous. Trimming took off 8 bases at V and 1 base at J, with 12 bases between the two ends. The CDR3 sequence is 14 residues long. Germline V gene data show CDR1 as MNHEY and CDR2 as SMNVEV (reference sequence). The CDR3 loop is CASRREMSNQPQHF. For the CDR3, the DNA is TGTGCCAGCCGACGGGAGATGAGCAATCAGCCCCAGCATTTT.

A word on this clone: The sample has other DNA sequences that encode this CDR3 too. The chain has TRBV28 and TRBJ1-2; 9 bases map to TRBD1. This CDR3 region has 13 residues. From germline, CDR1 is MDHEN and CDR2 SYDVKM. V trimming: 2 bases; J trimming: 6 bases; junction bases outside the gene matches: 1. The CDR3 DNA reads as TGTGCCAGCAGTTTAGGGACAGGGAATGGCTACACCTTC. It translates to CASSLGTGNGYTF.

This chain joins TRBV14 and TRBJ1-6, with D possibly matching TRBD1 (6 bases). Trimming shortened V by 3 bases and J by 6 bases, and 9 bases separated the two germline ends. Germline lookup yields CDR1 SGHDN and CDR2 FVKESK. This CDR3 has 14 residues. The CDR3 reads CASSHGQPNSPLHF. The CDR3 region has the DNA TGTGCCAGCAGCCACGGACAGCCTAATTCACCCCTCCACTTT.

The rearrangement links TRBV19 to TRBJ2-1, with TRBD2 matching over 7 bases. This CDR3 comprises 16 residues. The germline V gene has CDR1 LNHDA and CDR2 SQIVND (reference sequence). The V and J ends lost 4 bases and 0 bases, in that order; junction bases with no gene match: 6. The CDR3 spells CASSTRTSRSYNEQFF. DNA of the CDR3: TGTGCCAGTAGTACCCGGACTAGTCGCTCCTACAATGAGCAGTTCTTC.

The V gene is TRBV5-1, the J gene TRBJ2-5, with 9 positions matching TRBD1. J gave up 2 bases and V 3 bases, and 5 bases lay outside the gene matches. The germline gives CDR1 SGHRS, CDR2 YFSETQ. This CDR3 has 15 residues. CDR3 bases: TGCGCCAGCAGCTATGGACAGGGGAGGCAAGAGACCCAGTACTTC. Protein sequence: CASSYGQGRQETQYF.

The V call is TRBV7-2, the J call TRBJ1-1; possible D gene TRBD1, 5 bases. The V and J ends lost 5 bases and 3 bases respectively, with 13 bases between them. The CDR3 extends over 14 amino acids. Germline values: CDR1 SGHTA, CDR2 FQGNSA. The DNA for the CDR3 is TGTGCCAGCAGCCTTCAGGGCGGTGACACTGAAGCTTTCTTT. Its translation is CASSLQGGDTEAFF.

V and J are TRBV27 and TRBJ2-3; 7 bases align to TRBD2. Germline assignment: CDR1 MNHEY and CDR2 SMNVEV (reference sequence). The CDR3 loop spans 15 amino acids. J was trimmed by 6 bases and V by 4 bases; bases with no gene match: 10. Here the CDR3 reads CASSSSSGREDTQYF. The CDR3 region has the DNA TGTGCCAGCAGTTCTTCTAGCGGACGAGAGGATACGCAGTATTTT.

The rearrangement joins TRBV29-1 to TRBJ2-7, with D hard to call. Per the germline V gene, CDR1 is SQVTM and CDR2 is ANQGSEA. Deletions cut 4 bases from V and 7 bases from J, with 14 bases between. CDR3 length equals 12 residues. In DNA, the CDR3 is TGCAGCGTTGTAACCAATATCGGGGAGCAGTACTTC. Amino acids: CSVVTNIGEQYF.

A single count supports this clone. V usage is TRBV5-6 and J usage is TRBJ1-1; TRBD1 matches at 12 bases. Germline V CDR1 and CDR2: SGHDT, YYEEEE. The CDR3 consists of 18 residues. The junction had 9 bases not matched to a gene; V was cut back by 3 bases and J by 0 bases. This chain's CDR3 is CASSSPGQGAIMNTEAFF. CDR3 DNA sequence: TGTGCCAGCAGCTCCCCGGGACAGGGGGCAATCATGAACACTGAAGCTTTCTTT. The full variable domain, in which reference TRBV5-6 and TRBJ1-1 provide the parts outside the CDR3, is DAGVTQSPTHLIKTRGQQVTLRCSPKSGHDTVSWYQQALGQGPQFIFQYYEEEERQRGNFPDRFSGHQFPNYSSELNVNALLLGDSALYLCASSSPGQGAIMNTEAFFGQGTRLTVV.

There are a few counts of this clone. V gene TRBV6-2 or TRBV6-3 combines with J gene TRBJ2-5; D is possibly TRBD2 (7 bases). Trimming shortened V by 0 bases and J by 6 bases, and 14 bases separated the two germline ends. Germline CDR1 is MNHEY and CDR2 is SVGEGT. CDR3 size: 15 residues. The CDR3 DNA reads as TGTGCCAGCAGTTACTCGACCGGGGGGCTGCAGACCCAGTACTTC. This codes for CASSYSTGGLQTQYF.

V and J are TRBV30 and TRBJ1-1; 7 nucleotides line up with TRBD1. The CDR3 runs to 13 residues. Trimming cost V 4 bases and J 10 bases; bases outside gene matches: 12. Germline values: CDR1 GTSNPN, CDR2 SVGIG (reference sequence). CDR3 coding DNA: TGTGCCTGGACCCCTGGACAGGCCCCGGGAGCTTTCTTT. Translating gives CAWTPGQAPGAFF.

V and J are TRBV19 and TRBJ2-7; 11 bases are a match to TRBD2. The trim removed 6 bases at V and 4 bases at J, leaving 11 bases unmatched. Looked up from germline, CDR1 is LNHDA and CDR2 is SQIVND (reference sequence). This CDR3 region has 16 residues. The CDR3 spells CASSTQSTSGRYEQYF. The CDR3 DNA reads as TGTGCCAGTAGCACTCAGTCTACTAGCGGGAGATACGAGCAGTACTTC. The variable domain in full, with the rest retrieved from reference TRBV19 and TRBJ2-7, is DGGITQSPKYLFRKEGQNVTLSCEQNLNHDAMYWYRQDPGQGLRLIYYSQIVNDFQKGDIAEGYSVSREKKESFPLTVTSAQKNPTAFYLCASSTQSTSGRYEQYFGPGTRLTVT.